The T cell receptor (beta chain) described here comes from a study of shared clonotypes between healthy human individuals. The study's findings and limits: Represented genetic and exposure-history diversity was restricted by having few donors. The study sampled only blood, and tissue repertoires likely differ.

As defined, naive CD8 cells were CD45RO-negative and positively selected for CCR7, with terminally differentiated effector memory CD45RA+ cells excluded. Germline V gene data show CDR1 as MDHEN and CDR2 as SYDVKM. This CDR3 has 13 amino acids. Deletions cut 2 bases from V and 4 bases from J, with 8 bases between. Only in-frame clones appear in the TCRdb table, and some are missing; sequencing was by immunoSEQ multiplex PCR. The sample lists hundreds of thousands of clones, about 96% occurring once. Points on this clone: Antigen: not known.

Sequencing was carried out using naive CD8+ T cells sorted from blood. The receptor was derived from a woman aged 25 to 39 in good health. The chain couples TRBV28 to TRBJ1-2, with D unresolved. This CDR3 is CASSLSLGYGYTF. The CDR3 DNA reads as TGTGCCAGCAGTTTAAGTCTCGGCTATGGCTACACCTTC.